These 29 T cell receptor beta chains were all obtained from the same sample, sequenced in a study of vaccination effects on CD4 cells after COVID-19. TCRdb's table, derived via immunoSEQ multiplex PCR, lists solely in-frame clones and lacks some. This sample has 13,000 to 15,000 clones; less than 85% occur once, and the top ten carry about a quarter. Expansion with viral peptide pools was applied to antigen-specific CD4+ T cells by the ViraFEST assay prior to sequencing. Following a roughly 10-day culture, CD4+ T cells were purified. These TCRs are of unknown antigen specificity. Sequencing used CD4+ T cells from PBMCs cultured with HCoV-229E spike peptides, obtained before COVID-19 vaccination. These TCRs come from a human donor who received a COVID-19 vaccine.

CDR3 DNA: TGTGCCAGCAGCTTGGCCCGGCGGGAGGGCCGCGAGACCCAGTACTTC. This gives the protein CASSLARREGRETQYF. J is TRBJ2-5 and V is TRBV7-9; 9 positions agree with TRBD2. Looked up from germline, CDR1 is SEHNR and CDR2 is FQNEAQ (reference sequence). V was pared by 3 bases and J by 5 bases, with 10 bases of the junction left unmatched. The CDR3 has 16 residues.

The V call is TRBV19, the J call TRBJ1-2; tentatively, D is TRBD1 (6 bases). This CDR3 contains 13 residues. Trimming took off 4 bases at V and 5 bases at J, with 11 bases between the two ends. From germline, CDR1 is LNHDA and CDR2 SQIVND (reference sequence). CDR3 nucleotide sequence: TGTGCCAGTAGTACCGACAGGAAATATGGCTACACCTTC. Protein sequence: CASSTDRKYGYTF.

The chain couples TRBV19 to TRBJ1-3; D unclear. V lost 3 bases and J lost 7, with 10 bases in between. The CDR3 loop spans 13 amino acids. In germline, CDR1 is LNHDA, CDR2 SQIVND (reference sequence). CDR3 region: CASSIPGRNTIYF. DNA for the CDR3: TGTGCCAGTAGTATTCCCGGCCGGAACACCATATATTTT.

The chain joins TRBV30 to TRBJ1-5; D remains unclear. V dropped 2 bases and J dropped 4 bases, with 15 bases sitting between them. The germline V gene encodes CDR1 GTSNPN and CDR2 SVGIG (reference sequence). The length of the CDR3 is 15 residues. Here the CDR3 DNA reads TGTGCCTGGAGTACAGCATCACCCTATAATCAGCCCCAGCATTTT. This gives the protein CAWSTASPYNQPQHF.

The genes are TRBV5-6 and TRBJ1-1; D is possibly TRBD1 (5 bases). Per the germline V gene, CDR1 is SGHDT and CDR2 is YYEEEE. V lost 2 bases to trimming and J lost 2 bases, with 10 bases between them. The CDR3 runs 14 residues. This CDR3 is CASSFREGNTEAFF. The CDR3 region has the DNA TGTGCCAGCAGCTTCAGGGAGGGAAACACTGAAGCTTTCTTT.

This chain links TRBV6-2 or TRBV6-3 with TRBJ1-1; D remains ambiguous. The ends were cut back, 6 bases at V and 5 bases at J, with 13 bases in the middle. This CDR3 spans 13 amino acids. CDR1 and CDR2 from the germline V gene are MNHEY and SVGEGT. The CDR3 loop is CASSLSGMTEAFF. The CDR3 coding sequence is TGTGCCAGCAGCCTATCCGGGATGACTGAAGCTTTCTTT.

This chain connects TRBV29-1 to TRBJ1-1; D is unresolved. V was cut by 3 bases and J by 5 bases, with 7 bases left in between. Germline assignment: CDR1 SQVTM and CDR2 ANQGSEA. This CDR3 spans 11 amino acids. The CDR3 is CSVDKGTEAFF. CDR3 bases: TGCAGCGTTGACAAGGGAACTGAAGCTTTCTTT.

V and J are TRBV6-2 or TRBV6-3 and TRBJ2-7, with unresolved D. CDR3 length: 11 amino acids. The ends were cut back, 2 bases at V and 4 bases at J, with 3 bases in the middle. Germline V gene lookup returns CDR1 MNHEY and CDR2 SVGEGT. This chain's CDR3 is CASSYRYEQYF. The CDR3 nucleotides are TGTGCCAGCAGTTACAGGTACGAGCAGTACTTC.

V usage is TRBV6-5 and J usage is TRBJ2-7; 7 positions agree with TRBD1. The germline V gene encodes CDR1 MNHEY and CDR2 SVGAGI. Trimming cost V 5 bases and J 5 bases; bases outside gene matches: 12. The CDR3 consists of 15 residues. The CDR3 is CASSPNYDRVNEQYF. The CDR3 DNA reads TGTGCCAGCAGTCCGAACTACGACAGGGTTAACGAGCAGTACTTC.

The chain recombines TRBV5-8 with TRBJ2-4, with D perhaps TRBD1 or TRBD2 (5 bases each). The length of the CDR3 is 14 residues. Trimming took off 2 bases at V and 4 bases at J, with 10 bases between the two ends. Per the germline V gene, CDR1 is SGHTS and CDR2 is YDEGEE. CDR3 region: CASSFRGLKNIQYF. The CDR3 DNA is TGTGCCAGCAGCTTCCGGGGCCTTAAAAACATTCAGTACTTC.

This chain connects TRBV6-6 to TRBJ1-1; no clear D. V was clipped by 5 bases and J by 6 bases, with 13 bases between them. Germline loops: CDR1 MNHNY, CDR2 SVGAGI (reference sequence). The CDR3 runs 13 residues. The CDR3 DNA follows: TGTGCCAGCAGTGGCCGGGAGGGAGCTGAAGCTTTCTTT. The encoded protein is CASSGREGAEAFF.

The chain carries TRBV21-1 and TRBJ1-1; the table calls TRBD1, which could not be checked here. TRBV21-1 has pseudogene status. CDR3 length: 14 amino acids. This chain's CDR3 is CASRDRVKNTEAFF. The CDR3, as DNA: TGTGCCAGCAGAGACAGGGTAAAGAACACTGAAGCTTTCTTT.

The chain uses TRBV7-9 and TRBJ1-1; 7 bases align to TRBD1. The CDR3 covers 13 residues. Trimming removed 5 bases from V and 1 base from J; junction bases left unmatched: 1. The germline CDR1 and CDR2 sequences are SEHNR and FQNEAQ (reference sequence). The CDR3 protein is CASSGQANTEAFF. Here the CDR3 DNA reads TGTGCCAGCAGCGGACAGGCGAACACTGAAGCTTTCTTT.

The V gene is TRBV6-5, the J gene TRBJ2-1; D is perhaps TRBD2 (5 bases). Germline-derived CDR1 and CDR2 are MNHEY and SVGAGI. Trimming removed 6 bases at V and 0 bases at J, with 12 bases between. The CDR3 runs 15 residues. The CDR3 reads CASSQSGSSYNEQFF. CDR3 bases: TGTGCCAGCAGCCAGAGCGGAAGCTCCTACAATGAGCAGTTCTTC.

This clone was counted only a few times. The V and J genes are TRBV2 and TRBJ1-6; D unclear. Germline lookup yields CDR1 SNHLY and CDR2 FYNNEI. The V and J ends lost 5 bases and 3 bases respectively, with 11 bases between them. CDR3 length: 15 residues. The CDR3 DNA is TGTGCCAGCAGTAAAGAAGTCAGCTATAATTCACCCCTCCACTTT. It encodes CASSKEVSYNSPLHF.

V is TRBV28 and J is TRBJ1-5, with 8 bases identical to TRBD1. The length of the CDR3 is 14 residues. The J segment lost 7 bases and the V segment lost 6 bases, leaving 8 bases of the junction unmatched. The V gene's germline CDR1 is MDHEN and CDR2 SYDVKM. The CDR3 is CASSLTGGGQPQHF. CDR3 bases: TGTGCCAGCAGCCTTACAGGGGGTGGGCAGCCCCAGCATTTT.

CDR3 residues: CASSPWMDSGANVLTF. DNA for the CDR3: TGTGCCAGCAGCCCCTGGATGGACTCTGGGGCCAACGTCCTGACTTTC. The chain couples TRBV7-2 to TRBJ2-6; D unresolved. The V end was cut by 5 bases, the J end by 0 bases, with 11 bases between. This CDR3 contains 16 residues. Germline V gene sequence: CDR1 SGHTA, CDR2 FQGNSA.

The V gene is TRBV30, the J gene TRBJ2-1; D not resolved. CDR1 is GTSNPN and CDR2 is SVGIG in the germline V gene (reference sequence). V was cut by 0 bases and J by 4 bases, with 10 bases left in between. This CDR3 has 14 amino acids. CDR3 loop: CAWSVNHGYNEQFF. The CDR3 DNA sequence: TGTGCCTGGAGTGTTAACCACGGTTACAATGAGCAGTTCTTC.

The CDR3 nucleotides read TGCGCCAGCAGCTCGGGCGTCCGGGGGGAAGATACGCAGTATTTT. As protein: CASSSGVRGEDTQYF. The genes are TRBV4-3 and TRBJ2-3; 7 bases map to TRBD2. J gave up 5 bases and V 5 bases, and 10 bases lay outside the gene matches. This CDR3 has 15 residues. Germline values: CDR1 LGHNA, CDR2 YSLEER.

The chain uses TRBV7-2 and TRBJ2-6; perhaps TRBD2 as D (6 bases). Germline V CDR1 and CDR2: SGHTA, FQGNSA. The CDR3 runs 17 residues. The V end lost 0 bases, the J end lost 1 base, and 10 bases lay between the germline ends. The DNA of the CDR3 is TGTGCCAGCAGCTTAGCGGGAGGCCTTTCTGGGGCCAACGTCCTGACTTTC. Translated: CASSLAGGLSGANVLTF.

The chain couples TRBV28 to TRBJ1-1; 8 bases align to TRBD1. The CDR3 contains 15 residues. J gave up 3 bases and V 0 bases, and 3 bases lay outside the gene matches. Germline values: CDR1 MDHEN, CDR2 SYDVKM. CDR3 sequence (DNA): TGTGCCAGCAGTTTATGGGCGACAGGGGACACTGAAGCTTTCTTT. As protein: CASSLWATGDTEAFF.

In this sample, this clone turned up once. The chain links TRBV2 to TRBJ1-3; unclear D gene. The V gene lost 7 bases and the J gene lost 0 bases, with 7 bases spanning the gap. The germline V gene has CDR1 SNHLY and CDR2 FYNNEI. The CDR3 consists of 13 residues. The CDR3 DNA reads TGTGCCAGCACTATACTCTCTGGAAACACCATATATTTT. It encodes CASTILSGNTIYF.

The gene calls are TRBV7-2 and TRBJ1-2, with D unresolved. V lost 1 base and J lost 8, with 14 bases in between. The CDR3 has 14 amino acids. Germline CDR1 and CDR2: SGHTA and FQGNSA. This chain's CDR3 is CASSLDPGLAGYTF. The CDR3 coding sequence is TGTGCCAGCAGCTTAGATCCCGGGTTAGCCGGCTACACCTTC.

V and J are TRBV5-5 and TRBJ1-4; D is perhaps TRBD1 (5 bases). The length of the CDR3 is 14 residues. V lost 4 bases and J lost 7, with 14 bases in between. CDR1 is SGHKS and CDR2 is YYEKEE in the germline V gene (reference sequence). The CDR3 coding sequence is TGTGCCAGCAGCCGCGGACCCGGGGGTGAAAAACTGTTTTTT. Protein product: CASSRGPGGEKLFF. Full variable domain (outside the CDR3, taken from reference TRBV5-5 and TRBJ1-4): DAGVTQSPTHLIKTRGQQVTLRCSPISGHKSVSWYQQVLGQGPQFIFQYYEKEERGRGNFPDRFSARQFPNYSSELNVNALLLGDSALYLCASSRGPGGEKLFFGSGTQLSVL.

This chain links TRBV7-9 with TRBJ1-1; possibly TRBD1 for D (6 bases). Germline CDR1 is SEHNR and CDR2 is FQNEAQ (reference sequence). The ends were cut back, 0 bases at V and 7 bases at J, with 12 bases in the middle. This CDR3 spans 14 amino acids. The CDR3 reads CASSLAVIQGEAFF. The CDR3 DNA sequence: TGTGCCAGCAGCTTAGCGGTCATACAGGGTGAAGCTTTCTTT.

This clone was recorded a few times. The J gene is TRBJ1-2, the V gene TRBV19; TRBD1 matches at 8 bases. Germline values: CDR1 LNHDA, CDR2 SQIVND (reference sequence). The CDR3 spans 13 residues. Trimming took 5 bases from V and 5 from J; bases not matched to a gene: 4. CDR3 in amino acids: CASSARQGYGYTF. Here the CDR3 DNA reads TGTGCCAGTAGTGCCCGACAGGGGTATGGCTACACCTTC.

The J gene is TRBJ1-1, the V gene TRBV11-2, with D unclear. Trimming removed 4 bases from V and 6 bases from J, with 15 bases in between. This CDR3 contains 14 residues. Germline V gives CDR1 SGHAT, CDR2 FQNNGV. In DNA, the CDR3 is TGTGCCAGCAGCTACCAAGTCGCGAGTGCTGAAGCTTTCTTT. Translated, it gives CASSYQVASAEAFF.

The rearrangement joins TRBV2 to TRBJ2-2; possibly TRBD1 for D (5 bases). V lost 2 bases and J 2 bases, leaving 6 bases between the germline ends. CDR3 length: 14 amino acids. Per the germline V gene, CDR1 is SNHLY and CDR2 is FYNNEI. The CDR3 DNA reads TGTGCCAGCAGTGAACAGGGTAACACCGGGGAGCTGTTTTTT. It encodes CASSEQGNTGELFF. Drawing the rest from reference TRBV2 and TRBJ2-2, the complete variable domain is EPEVTQTPSHQVTQMGQEVILRCVPISNHLYFYWYRQILGQKVEFLVSFYNNEISEKSEIFDDQFSVERPDGSNFTLKIRSTKLEDSAMYFCASSEQGNTGELFFGEGSRLTVL.

V gene TRBV19 combines with J gene TRBJ2-5; D gene uncertain. This CDR3 spans 13 amino acids. The germline V and J ends were trimmed by 0 bases and 2 bases, with 4 bases remaining between them. Germline CDR1 reads LNHDA; CDR2 reads SQIVND (reference sequence). In nucleotides, the CDR3 is TGTGCCAGTAGTATAGACGGTCAAGAGACCCAGTACTTC. It specifies CASSIDGQETQYF. Variable domain in full (rest from reference TRBV19 and TRBJ2-5): DGGITQSPKYLFRKEGQNVTLSCEQNLNHDAMYWYRQDPGQGLRLIYYSQIVNDFQKGDIAEGYSVSREKKESFPLTVTSAQKNPTAFYLCASSIDGQETQYFGPGTRLLVL.